Below are 16 T cell receptor beta chains sequenced from a single sample in a study of CD4+ T cells in melanoma. Sequencing used immunoSEQ multiplex PCR; TCRdb keeps in-frame clones, though not all of them. The sample lists 45,000 or so clones, approximately 92% seen once, with about an eighth in the top ten. Sequences were obtained from peripheral blood. The receptors derive from a human donor with melanoma.

The CDR3 protein is CASSSNRGFEANYGYTF. Written as DNA, the CDR3 is TGTGCCAGCAGCTCGAATAGGGGGTTCGAGGCTAACTATGGCTACACCTTC. This chain joins TRBV13 and TRBJ1-2, with a possible D match to TRBD1 (6 bases). This CDR3 contains 17 residues. The germline V gene encodes CDR1 PRHDT and CDR2 FYEKMQ (reference sequence). The ends were cut back, 4 bases at V and 0 bases at J, with 18 bases in the middle.

The chain carries TRBV28 and TRBJ2-3; no definite D call. The germline V gene has CDR1 MDHEN and CDR2 SYDVKM. V lost 8 bases and J 0 bases, leaving 9 bases between the germline ends. This CDR3 has 13 amino acids. The CDR3 protein is CASASTSTDTQYF. The CDR3 DNA reads TGTGCCAGCGCTTCTACTAGCACAGATACGCAGTATTTT.

The chain couples TRBV7-6 to TRBJ2-5; D unclear. This CDR3 has 12 amino acids. The germline gives CDR1 SGHVS, CDR2 FNYEAQ. The ends were cut back, 2 bases at V and 4 bases at J, with 5 bases in the middle. The CDR3 here is CASSLFGETQYF. The DNA of the CDR3 is TGTGCCAGCAGCTTATTCGGAGAGACCCAGTACTTC. Combining the CDR3 with reference TRBV7-6 and TRBJ2-5 gives the whole variable domain GAGVSQSPRYKVTKRGQDVALRCDPISGHVSLYWYRQALGQGPEFLTYFNYEAQQDKSGLPNDRFSAERPEGSISTLTIQRTEQRDSAMYRCASSLFGETQYFGPGTRLLVL.

V is TRBV5-6 and J is TRBJ2-1; 7 bases match TRBD1. The CDR3 has 16 residues. Trimming took 4 bases from V and 11 from J; bases not matched to a gene: 18. The germline V gene has CDR1 SGHDT and CDR2 YYEEEE. DNA for the CDR3: TGTGCCAGCAGCCCGCCCCCCCCACAGGGGCTTTTTAAGCAGTTCTTC. This encodes CASSPPPPQGLFKQFF.

This clone was picked up one time. The chain is built from TRBV18 and TRBJ1-4; D is perhaps TRBD1 (6 bases). This CDR3 is 17 amino acids long. Germline loops: CDR1 KGHSH, CDR2 LQKENI. Trimming took 6 bases from V and 0 from J, leaving 17 bases between them. The CDR3 here is CASSPLTGSATNEKLFF. Here the CDR3 DNA reads TGTGCCAGCTCGCCCCTAACAGGGAGCGCAACTAATGAAAAACTGTTTTTT.

V and J are TRBV9 and TRBJ2-3; D unclear. This CDR3 spans 14 amino acids. Germline values: CDR1 SGDLS, CDR2 YYNGEE. V gave up 4 bases and J gave up 2 bases, with 11 bases separating them. The CDR3 DNA sequence: TGTGCCAGCAGCTTCGATGGTTCCACAGATACGCAGTATTTT. Encoded protein: CASSFDGSTDTQYF.

DNA of the CDR3: TGTGCCAGCAGTTTGACCAGCGGGGGGCCTCGGGAGGAGCAGTTCTTC. This encodes CASSLTSGGPREEQFF. The chain uses TRBV6-6 and TRBJ2-1; TRBD2 matches 9 bases. The germline V gene has CDR1 MNHNY and CDR2 SVGAGI (reference sequence). V shed 4 bases and J 10 bases; nucleotides not matched to a gene: 14. The CDR3 is 16 amino acids.

The chain has TRBV5-4 and TRBJ2-5; D is unclear. The J call is doubtful: the DNA matches TRBJ2-7 better. The CDR3 is 13 residues long. CDR1 and CDR2 (germline): SGHNT, YYREEE (reference sequence). The CDR3 DNA follows: TGTGCCAGCAGCTTGGTAGGGCGCGCCGAGCAGTACTTC. Its protein is CASSLVGRAEQYF.

The chain carries TRBV19 and TRBJ1-5, with 7 bases that match TRBD1. The CDR3 contains 14 residues. After removal of 5 bases from V and 2 bases from J, the junction contained 3 bases not matched to a gene. The germline V gene encodes CDR1 LNHDA and CDR2 SQIVND (reference sequence). CDR3: CASSSRGGNQPQHF. In DNA form, the CDR3 reads TGTGCCAGTAGTTCCAGGGGGGGCAATCAGCCCCAGCATTTT.

The chain couples TRBV7-6 to TRBJ2-5; D may be TRBD2 (5 bases). This CDR3 is 13 amino acids long. Germline values: CDR1 SGHVS, CDR2 FNYEAQ. With 5 bases removed from V and 4 bases from J, the gap between germline ends came to 11 bases. The CDR3 sequence: CASSPPGIETQYF. The CDR3, as DNA: TGTGCCAGCAGCCCCCCGGGGATAGAGACCCAGTACTTC.

The J gene is TRBJ1-1, the V gene TRBV7-6; no clear D gene. Looked up from germline, CDR1 is SGHVS and CDR2 is FNYEAQ. This CDR3 has 11 amino acids. V gave up 1 base and J gave up 11 bases, with 8 bases separating them. The CDR3 region is CASSLGPAAFF. The CDR3 nucleotides are TGTGCCAGCAGCTTAGGCCCGGCGGCTTTCTTT.

The genes are TRBV19 and TRBJ1-1, with 8 bases that match TRBD1. The CDR3 sequence is 15 residues long. Germline V gives CDR1 LNHDA, CDR2 SQIVND (reference sequence). J lost 4 bases, V lost 5 bases, and 9 bases had no gene match. The CDR3 reads CASSPSTGGSTEAFF. CDR3 coding DNA: TGTGCCAGTAGTCCCTCCACAGGGGGGAGCACTGAAGCTTTCTTT. Full variable domain (missing parts from reference TRBV19 and TRBJ1-1): DGGITQSPKYLFRKEGQNVTLSCEQNLNHDAMYWYRQDPGQGLRLIYYSQIVNDFQKGDIAEGYSVSREKKESFPLTVTSAQKNPTAFYLCASSPSTGGSTEAFFGQGTRLTVV.

This chain joins TRBV30 and TRBJ1-2, with D uncertain. The germline V gene has CDR1 GTSNPN and CDR2 SVGIG (reference sequence). V was clipped by 0 bases and J by 8 bases, with 10 bases between them. The CDR3 sequence is 12 residues long. For the CDR3, the DNA is TGTGCCTGGAGTGTATATCGGGAAGGCTACACCTTC. Protein: CAWSVYREGYTF.

The gene calls are TRBV7-9 and TRBJ1-1, with TRBD1 identical over 7 bases. The junction had 3 bases not matched to a gene; V was cut back by 5 bases and J by 3 bases. Germline lookup yields CDR1 SEHNR and CDR2 FQNEAQ (reference sequence). This CDR3 region has 13 residues. In DNA, the CDR3 is TGTGCCAGCAGCCTGCAGGGGGACACTGAAGCTTTCTTT. Protein product: CASSLQGDTEAFF.

The chain couples TRBV28 to TRBJ1-5; D is perhaps TRBD1 (5 bases). Germline CDR1 reads MDHEN; CDR2 reads SYDVKM. V shed 8 bases and J shed 5 bases, with 10 bases lying between them. CDR3 length: 12 amino acids. The chain's CDR3 is CASLTGDQPQHF. CDR3 in DNA: TGTGCCAGCTTAACGGGGGATCAGCCCCAGCATTTT.

The chain couples TRBV18 to TRBJ1-1; no clear D gene. CDR3 length: 16 amino acids. V was cut by 6 bases and J by 1 base, with 18 bases left in between. Germline V lookup: CDR1 KGHSH, CDR2 LQKENI. The CDR3: CASSQQLPDANTEAFF. The DNA of the CDR3 is TGTGCCAGCTCTCAACAGCTCCCTGACGCGAACACTGAAGCTTTCTTT.